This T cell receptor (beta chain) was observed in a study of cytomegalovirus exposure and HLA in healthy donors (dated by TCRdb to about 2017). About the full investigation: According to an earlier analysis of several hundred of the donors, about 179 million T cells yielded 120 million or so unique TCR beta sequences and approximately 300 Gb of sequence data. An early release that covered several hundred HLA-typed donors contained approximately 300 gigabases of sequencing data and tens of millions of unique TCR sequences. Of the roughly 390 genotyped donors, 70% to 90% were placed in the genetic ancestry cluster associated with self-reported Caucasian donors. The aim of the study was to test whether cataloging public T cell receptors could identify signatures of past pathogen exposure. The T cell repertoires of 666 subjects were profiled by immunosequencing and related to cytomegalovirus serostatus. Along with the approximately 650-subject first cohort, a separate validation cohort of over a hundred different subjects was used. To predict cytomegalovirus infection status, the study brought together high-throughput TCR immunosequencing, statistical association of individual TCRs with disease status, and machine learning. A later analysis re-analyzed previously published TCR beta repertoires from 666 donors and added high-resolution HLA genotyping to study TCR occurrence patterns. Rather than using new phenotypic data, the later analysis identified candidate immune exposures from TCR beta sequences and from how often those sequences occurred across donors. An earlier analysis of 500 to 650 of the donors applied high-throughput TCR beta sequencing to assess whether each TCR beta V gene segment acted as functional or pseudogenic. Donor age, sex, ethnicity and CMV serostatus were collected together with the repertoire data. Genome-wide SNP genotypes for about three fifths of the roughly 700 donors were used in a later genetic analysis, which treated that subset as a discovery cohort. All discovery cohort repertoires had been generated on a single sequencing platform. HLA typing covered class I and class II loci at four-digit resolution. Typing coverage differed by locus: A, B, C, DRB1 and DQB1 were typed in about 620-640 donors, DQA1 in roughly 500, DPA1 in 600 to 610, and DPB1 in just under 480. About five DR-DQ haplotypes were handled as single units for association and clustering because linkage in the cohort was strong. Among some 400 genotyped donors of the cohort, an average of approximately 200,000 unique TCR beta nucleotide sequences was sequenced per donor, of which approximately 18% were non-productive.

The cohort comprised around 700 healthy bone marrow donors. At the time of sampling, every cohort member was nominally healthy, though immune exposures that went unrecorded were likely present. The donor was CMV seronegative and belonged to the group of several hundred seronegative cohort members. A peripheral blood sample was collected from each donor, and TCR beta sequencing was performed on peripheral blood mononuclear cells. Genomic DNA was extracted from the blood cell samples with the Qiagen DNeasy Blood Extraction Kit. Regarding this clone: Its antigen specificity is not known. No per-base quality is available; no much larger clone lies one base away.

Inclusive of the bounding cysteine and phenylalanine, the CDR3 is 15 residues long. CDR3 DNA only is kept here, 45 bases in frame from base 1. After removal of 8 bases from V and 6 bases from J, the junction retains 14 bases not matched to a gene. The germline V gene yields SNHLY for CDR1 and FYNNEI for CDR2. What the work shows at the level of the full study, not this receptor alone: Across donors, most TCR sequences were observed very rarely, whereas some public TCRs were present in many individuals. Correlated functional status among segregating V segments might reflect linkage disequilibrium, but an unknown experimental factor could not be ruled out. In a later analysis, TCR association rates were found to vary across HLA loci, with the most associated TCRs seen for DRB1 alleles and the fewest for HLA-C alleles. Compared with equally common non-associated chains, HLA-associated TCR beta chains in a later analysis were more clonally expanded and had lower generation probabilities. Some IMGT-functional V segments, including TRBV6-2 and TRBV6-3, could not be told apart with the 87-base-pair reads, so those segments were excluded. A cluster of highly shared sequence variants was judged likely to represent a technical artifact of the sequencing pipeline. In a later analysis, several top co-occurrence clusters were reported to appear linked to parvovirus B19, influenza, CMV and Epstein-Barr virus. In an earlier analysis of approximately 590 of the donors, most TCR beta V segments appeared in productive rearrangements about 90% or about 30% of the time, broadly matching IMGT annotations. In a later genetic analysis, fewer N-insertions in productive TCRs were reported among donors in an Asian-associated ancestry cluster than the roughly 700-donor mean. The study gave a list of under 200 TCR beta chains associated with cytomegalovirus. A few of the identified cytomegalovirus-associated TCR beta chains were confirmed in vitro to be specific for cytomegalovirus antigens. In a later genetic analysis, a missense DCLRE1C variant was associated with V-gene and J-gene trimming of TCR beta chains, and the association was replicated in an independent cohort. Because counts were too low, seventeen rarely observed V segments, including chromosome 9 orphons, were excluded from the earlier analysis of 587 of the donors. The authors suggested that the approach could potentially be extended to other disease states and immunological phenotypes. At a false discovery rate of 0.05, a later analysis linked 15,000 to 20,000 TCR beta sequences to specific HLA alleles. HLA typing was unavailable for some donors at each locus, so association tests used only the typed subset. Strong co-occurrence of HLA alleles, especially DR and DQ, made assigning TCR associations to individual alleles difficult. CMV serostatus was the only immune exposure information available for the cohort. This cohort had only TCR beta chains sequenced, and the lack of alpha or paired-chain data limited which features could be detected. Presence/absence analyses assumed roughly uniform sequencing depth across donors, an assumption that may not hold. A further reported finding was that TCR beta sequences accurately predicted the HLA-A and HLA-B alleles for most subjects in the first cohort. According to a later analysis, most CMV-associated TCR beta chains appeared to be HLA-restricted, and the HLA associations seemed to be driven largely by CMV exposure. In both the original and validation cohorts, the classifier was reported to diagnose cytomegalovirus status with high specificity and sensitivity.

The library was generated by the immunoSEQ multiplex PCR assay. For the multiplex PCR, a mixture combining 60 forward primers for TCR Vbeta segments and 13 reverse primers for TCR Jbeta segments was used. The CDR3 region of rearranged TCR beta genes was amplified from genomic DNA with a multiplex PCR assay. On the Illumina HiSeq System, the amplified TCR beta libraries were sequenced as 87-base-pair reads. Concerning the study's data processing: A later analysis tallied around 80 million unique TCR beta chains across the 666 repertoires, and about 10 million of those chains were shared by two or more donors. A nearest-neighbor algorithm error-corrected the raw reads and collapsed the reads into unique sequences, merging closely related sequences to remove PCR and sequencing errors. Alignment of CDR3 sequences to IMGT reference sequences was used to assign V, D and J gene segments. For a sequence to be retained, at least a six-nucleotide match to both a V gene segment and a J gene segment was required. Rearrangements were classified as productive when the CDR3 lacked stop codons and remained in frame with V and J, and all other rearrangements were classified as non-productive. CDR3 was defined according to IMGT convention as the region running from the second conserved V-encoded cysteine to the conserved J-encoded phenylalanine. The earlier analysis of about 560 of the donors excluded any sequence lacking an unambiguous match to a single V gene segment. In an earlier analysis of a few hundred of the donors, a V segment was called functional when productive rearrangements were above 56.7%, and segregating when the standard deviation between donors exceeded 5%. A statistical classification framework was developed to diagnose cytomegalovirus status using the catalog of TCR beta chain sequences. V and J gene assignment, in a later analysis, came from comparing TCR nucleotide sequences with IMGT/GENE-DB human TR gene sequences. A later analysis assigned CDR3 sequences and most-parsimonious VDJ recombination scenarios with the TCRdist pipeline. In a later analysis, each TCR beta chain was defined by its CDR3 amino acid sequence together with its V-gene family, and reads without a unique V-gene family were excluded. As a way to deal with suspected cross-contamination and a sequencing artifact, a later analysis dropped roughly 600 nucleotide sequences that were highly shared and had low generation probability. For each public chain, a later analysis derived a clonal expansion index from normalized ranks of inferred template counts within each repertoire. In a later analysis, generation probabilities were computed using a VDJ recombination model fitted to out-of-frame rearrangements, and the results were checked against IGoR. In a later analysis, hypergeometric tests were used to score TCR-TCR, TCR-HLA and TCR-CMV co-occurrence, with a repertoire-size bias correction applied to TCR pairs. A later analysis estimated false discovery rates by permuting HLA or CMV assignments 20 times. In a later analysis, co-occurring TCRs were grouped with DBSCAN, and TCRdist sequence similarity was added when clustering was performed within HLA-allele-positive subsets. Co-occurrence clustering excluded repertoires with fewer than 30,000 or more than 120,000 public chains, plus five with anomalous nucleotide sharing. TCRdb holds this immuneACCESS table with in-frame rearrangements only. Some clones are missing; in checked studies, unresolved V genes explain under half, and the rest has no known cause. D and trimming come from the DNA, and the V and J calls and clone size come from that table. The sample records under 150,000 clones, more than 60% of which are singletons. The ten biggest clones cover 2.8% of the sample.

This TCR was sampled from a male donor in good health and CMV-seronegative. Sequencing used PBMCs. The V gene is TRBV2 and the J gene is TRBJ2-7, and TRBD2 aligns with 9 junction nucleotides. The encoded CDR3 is CASGADFAGGGEQYF. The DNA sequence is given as TGTGCCAGCGGGGCGGATTTCGCGGGAGGGGGCGAGCAGTACTTC.